This TCR beta chain was captured by sequencing in a study of blood T cell repertoires in COVID-19. About the study: Sites in the United States, Italy and Spain provided acute and convalescent COVID-19 samples.

How the authors handled the data: Estimates of nucleated cell counts were drawn from the amplification of reference gene primers. Profiling relied on immunoSEQ multiplex PCR, and the TCRdb table lists in-frame clones only, not all of them. For V, J and clone size, that table is used; D and trimming come from the DNA. The top ten clones hold roughly 5.8% of a sample with about 76,000 clones, around 90% of them seen once. The sample taken for sequencing was peripheral blood. The sequence came from a human donor in a cohort sampled during active COVID-19.

The CDR3 protein is CASSERTLTEAFF. The CDR3 DNA sequence: TGCGCCAGCAGTGAGCGGACACTCACTGAAGCTTTCTTT. The chain has TRBV10-2 and TRBJ1-1; tentatively, D is TRBD1 (5 bases). V was trimmed by 2 bases and J by 4 bases, leaving 8 bases between them. Germline CDR1 and CDR2: WSHSY and SAAADI. The CDR3 runs to 13 residues.